The source of this T cell receptor (beta chain) is a study of OX40 agonist ivuxolimab in advanced cancers. This clone was counted only a few times. The antigen remains unidentified. The length of the CDR3 is 14 residues. With 2 bases removed from V and 4 bases from J, the gap between germline ends came to 11 bases. The germline V gene encodes CDR1 KGHSH and CDR2 LQKENI. The method was immunoSEQ multiplex PCR; TCRdb's version includes in-frame clones alone and lacks a portion of them. The repertoire holds approximately 58,000 clones, about 85% seen once, with 4.7% in the top ten. Whole-study results and caveats: Expanded peripheral T cells had an undetermined antigen specificity.

The sequence came from an adult with an advanced solid tumor such as melanoma, head and neck, liver or kidney cancer. Sequenced here: CD4+ or CD8+ T cells sorted from blood, sampled in a trial of the OX40 agonist ivuxolimab. The gene calls are TRBV18 and TRBJ1-2; weak D call: TRBD1 (5 bases). CDR3 in amino acids: CASSPSLGTYGYTF. For the CDR3, the DNA is TGTGCCAGCTCACCAAGTCTTGGGACCTATGGCTACACCTTC.